This TCR beta chain was documented in a study of T cells in Graves' hyperthyroidism and ophthalmopathy (dated by TCRdb to the late 2010s). At the level of the whole study: Peripheral blood samples were taken at initial diagnosis, before any treatment was given. The paper describes TCR Vbeta CDR3 sequencing of 120 to 150 peripheral blood samples, made up of about 40 ophthalmopathy patients, more than 70 hyperthyroidism patients and roughly 17 progressor patients. Following sampling, methimazole starting at 30 mg daily was given to hyperthyroidism patients, and high-dose intravenous methylprednisolone was given to ophthalmopathy patients. The 100 discovery patients were randomly split 7:3 into training and test sets. In addition, the study compared T-cell repertoires in thyroid tissue and in blood from six Graves' hyperthyroidism patients. A discovery cohort of 95 to 100 patients, roughly 43 with Graves' ophthalmopathy and about 60 with stable Graves' hyperthyroidism, was used to find distinguishing TCR V-J signatures. An independent validation cohort of around 19 hyperthyroidism patients and about 15 patients who later progressed to ophthalmopathy tested prospective prediction of ophthalmopathy.

The full study reports these points: Most expanded thyroid clonotypes (frequency above 0.001) were also detected in blood, a finding suggesting that blood repertoires may reflect thyroid immune responses. In validation, the model predicted progression to ophthalmopathy with around 71% sensitivity and approximately 78% specificity, a median of around six months before onset. No statistical method was used to set the sample size in advance, and investigators knew the group allocation. A 13 V-J signature model separated ophthalmopathy from stable hyperthyroidism, with about 88% sensitivity and roughly 81% specificity in cross-validation and 80%/75% in testing.

The TCR beta CDR3 regions were amplified from RNA transcripts. A first-round RT-PCR of the TCR CDR3 used the HTBI primer set with the Qiagen OneStep RT-PCR kit. The libraries were constructed in a second round of multiplex PCR and then size-selected and purified. Paired-end sequencing of the libraries was performed with 100 bp reads on an Illumina HiSeq2000. The source study handled its data this way. SOAPnuke was used to process the raw data, with reads discarded if the reads contained adapters or uncalled bases, had a mean Phred below 15, or lacked an exact constant-primer or identifier match. High-quality paired reads were merged with COPE v1.2.5, and unique nucleotide sequences were defined as clonotypes. MiTCR v1.1 was used to align clonotypes to the IMGT TRBV, TRBD and TRBJ reference segments. The analysis included only V-J combinations with a frequency above 0.0001, which together covered approximately 99% of the repertoires. The TCS score was defined as F50 (clonal expansion) divided by E x V (chaos), with BLOSUM62-based TCRdist calculated between CDR3 peptides within each V-J. Welch's t-statistics and random forest reduced approximately 520 V-J features to 10 to 15, which were used in a naive Bayes classifier (R e1071). The similarity between thyroid and blood repertoires was quantified using the Morisita-Horn index. TCRdb took the public reads, trimmed them with fastp at Q25, ran MiXCR for clone calling and kept in-frame beta chains. Entries are consolidated by CDR3 protein sequence, retaining the most common genes and DNA. The V and J calls and clone size are TCRdb's, not the authors'. Across this sample there are around 760,000 distinct CDR3 sequences, with approximately 36% seen only once. The ten largest clonotypes hold around a third of the sample.

A patient counted as having stable Graves' hyperthyroidism if no progression to ophthalmopathy occurred over 18 months of follow-up. The hyperthyroidism patients were between 18 and 65 years old and newly diagnosed, with a disease duration of less than 2 months. Any patient with an uncontrolled infection, another autoimmune disease, pregnancy or lactation was excluded. Diagnoses were established on the basis of clinical symptoms, serum thyroxine and TRAb, thyroid ultrasound, and orbital computed tomography. Ficoll-Paque density gradient centrifugation was used to isolate PBMCs from 9.5 to 10 ml of fresh peripheral blood. Total RNA was extracted with Trizol reagent, and quality was checked on an Agilent 2100 Bioanalyzer. This clonotype has a count of ten or more. Its antigen remains unidentified. Base qualities are missing; no much larger clone stands one base away. Taken from cysteine to phenylalanine, the CDR3 has 16 residues. Only CDR3 DNA is held: 48 bases, read in frame from base 1. CDR1 is given as SEHNR and CDR2 as FQNEAQ, both from the germline V gene (reference sequence). Trimming takes 5 bases off V and 7 bases off J; junction bases not matched to a gene: 12.

Specimen: blood. This sequence originates from a woman aged 40 to 50 with Graves' hyperthyroidism. The sequence joins TRBV7-9 to TRBJ2-1; 9 of the junction bases match TRBD2. For the CDR3, the sequence is CASSSSGSGRSNEQFF. At the DNA level, the sequence is TGTGCCAGCAGCAGTAGCGGGAGTGGGCGTTCGAATGAGCAGTTCTTC. Beyond the CDR3, the reference TRBV7-9 and TRBJ2-1 genes provide the residues; the full variable domain reads: DTGVSQNPRHKITKRGQNVTFRCDPISEHNRLYWYRQTLGQGPEFLTYFQNEAQLEKSRLLSDRFSAERPKGSFSTLEIQRTEQGDSAMYLCASSSSGSGRSNEQFFGPGTRLTVL.